The 24 T cell receptor beta chains below come from one sample, sequenced in a study of CD4 T cells in relation to SARS-CoV-2 and coronaviruses. Their recognized antigens are unknown. Measured with immunoSEQ multiplex PCR; TCRdb has only the in-frame clones, and not every one. The sample carries roughly 15,000 clones, about 80% recorded once. CD4+ T cells from unexposed donors were obtained before the COVID-19 pandemic (2011-2018). CD4+ T cells were isolated from the cells after 10 days of culture. The sample taken for sequencing was CD4+ T cells from PBMCs, cultured in vitro. The source is a human donor in good health.

V and J are TRBV18 and TRBJ1-5; D remains unclear. The CDR3 has 16 amino acids. The V end lost 0 bases, the J end lost 1 base, and 10 bases lay between the germline ends. CDR1 KGHSH and CDR2 LQKENI come from the germline V gene. CDR3 bases: TGTGCCAGCTCACCACCGGGGAAAGGGAGCAATCAGCCCCAGCATTTT. Encoded protein: CASSPPGKGSNQPQHF. Combining the CDR3 with reference TRBV18 and TRBJ1-5 gives the whole variable domain NAGVMQNPRHLVRRRGQEARLRCSPMKGHSHVYWYRQLPEEGLKFMVYLQKENIIDESGMPKERFSAEFPKEGPSILRIQQVVRGDSAAYFCASSPPGKGSNQPQHFGDGTRLSIL.

The chain carries TRBV5-1 and TRBJ1-2; 9 bases map to TRBD1. Trimming cost V 0 bases and J 4 bases; bases outside gene matches: 10. CDR1 is SGHRS, CDR2 YFSETQ, per germline. The CDR3 has 17 residues. The DNA of the CDR3 is TGCGCCAGCAGCTTGGCCGGAGCAAGGACAGGGGTCTATGGCTACACCTTC. This gives the protein CASSLAGARTGVYGYTF.

This chain links TRBV1 with TRBJ1-3; the D call TRBD1 from the table was never checked on the DNA. TRBV1 is a recognized pseudogene. The CDR3 consists of 17 residues. The CDR3 DNA reads as TGCACCAGCACGAACCGGGACAAACATACCTTCGCAGACACCATATATTTT. Translation gives CTSTNRDKHTFADTIYF.

This clone showed up just a few times. The V gene is TRBV6-1, the J gene TRBJ1-1, with D perhaps TRBD1 (5 bases). With 3 bases removed from V and 7 bases from J, the gap between germline ends came to 18 bases. Germline V gene sequence: CDR1 MNHNS, CDR2 SASEGT. The CDR3 sequence is 15 residues long. This CDR3 reads CASSESARVPNEAFF. The CDR3 DNA sequence: TGTGCCAGCAGTGAGTCAGCCAGGGTGCCGAATGAAGCTTTCTTT.

This clone came up a few times. The J gene is TRBJ1-6, the V gene TRBV25-1, with TRBD1 identical over 7 bases. With V trimmed by 6 bases and J by 5 bases, 1 base remained unmatched. Germline CDR1 reads MGHDK; CDR2 reads SYGVNS. The CDR3 length is 13 residues. The CDR3 region has the DNA TGTGCCAGCAGAGACAGGGATAATTCACCCCTCCACTTT. This encodes CASRDRDNSPLHF. Based on the CDR3 plus reference TRBV25-1 and TRBJ1-6, the full variable domain is EADIYQTPRYLVIGTGKKITLECSQTMGHDKMYWYQQDPGMELHLIHYSYGVNSTEKGDLSSESTVSRIRTEHFPLTLESARPSHTSQYLCASRDRDNSPLHFGNGTRLTVT.

The rearrangement joins TRBV4-1 to TRBJ2-4; a possible D gene is TRBD2 (6 bases). This CDR3 is built from 15 residues. Trimming stripped 4 bases from V and 7 bases from J, with 17 bases between. Germline V gene lookup returns CDR1 MGHRA and CDR2 YSYEKL. The CDR3 region has the DNA TGCGCCAGCAGCCCCCTCACTAGCAGTAGGAACATTCAGTACTTC. It translates to CASSPLTSSRNIQYF.

J is TRBJ2-4 and V is TRBV7-8, with D unresolved. The germline V gene has CDR1 SGHVS and CDR2 FQNEAQ. V lost 5 bases, J lost 6 bases, and 29 bases lay in between. The CDR3 loop spans 19 amino acids. The chain's CDR3 is CASSPGGDKTIIARNIQYF. The CDR3 DNA reads as TGTGCCAGCAGCCCTGGCGGAGATAAAACTATTATAGCCCGAAACATTCAGTACTTC.

CDR3 region: CASSGGARYEQYF. In DNA, the CDR3 is TGTGCCAGTTCCGGGGGGGCCCGCTACGAGCAGTACTTC. The J gene is TRBJ2-7, the V gene TRBV19, with 8 bases identical to TRBD2. Germline CDR1 LNHDA, CDR2 SQIVND (reference sequence). The CDR3 length is 13 residues. The V and J ends lost 8 bases and 3 bases, in that order; junction bases with no gene match: 6. The whole variable domain, filled in from reference TRBV19 and TRBJ2-7, reads DGGITQSPKYLFRKEGQNVTLSCEQNLNHDAMYWYRQDPGQGLRLIYYSQIVNDFQKGDIAEGYSVSREKKESFPLTVTSAQKNPTAFYLCASSGGARYEQYFGPGTRLTVT.

This clone has just a few counts. The rearrangement joins TRBV9 to TRBJ2-1, with 7 bases matching TRBD2. The CDR3 has 14 amino acids. Germline loops: CDR1 SGDLS, CDR2 YYNGEE. V lost 4 bases to trimming and J lost 4 bases; unmatched junction nucleotides: 5. Written as DNA, the CDR3 is TGTGCCAGCAGCCCCCGGACTAGTTACAATGAGCAGTTCTTC. It specifies CASSPRTSYNEQFF.

The chain links TRBV21-1 to TRBJ1-1. TRBV21-1 is a documented pseudogene. The CDR3 has 13 amino acids. The CDR3 nucleotides read TGTGCCAGCAGCAATCGGAAAAATTCTGAAGCTTTCTTT. Its translation: CASSNRKNSEAFF.

Note on this clone: A read error may produce the germline difference seen at one junction end. The J gene is TRBJ2-7, the V gene TRBV2, with 9 bases that match TRBD1. The CDR3 runs to 11 residues. Germline V lookup: CDR1 SNHLY, CDR2 FYNNEI. The CDR3 region is CATGTGPRLDF. The CDR3 region has the DNA TGTGCCACTGGGACAGGGCCCAGATTGGACTTC.

The CDR3, as DNA: TGTGCCTGGAGTGTTGGACAGGAGATCTTCGCTTACACCTTC. This gives the protein CAWSVGQEIFAYTF. The chain has TRBV30 and TRBJ1-2, with 7 bases that match TRBD1. This CDR3 has 14 residues. The junction had 12 bases not matched to a gene; V was cut back by 0 bases and J by 11 bases. Germline lookup yields CDR1 GTSNPN and CDR2 SVGIG (reference sequence).

DNA for the CDR3: TGCGCCAGCAGATTTAGCATCGACACAGATACGCAGTATTTT. This gives the protein CASRFSIDTDTQYF. V is TRBV5-1 and J is TRBJ2-3; D uncertain. CDR1 is SGHRS and CDR2 is YFSETQ in the germline V gene. The CDR3 is made up of 14 amino acids. V was cut by 5 bases and J by 2 bases, with 12 bases left in between.

The chain is built from TRBV18 and TRBJ2-1, with D possibly being TRBD2 (6 bases). Looked up from germline, CDR1 is KGHSH and CDR2 is LQKENI. The CDR3 contains 14 residues. V was trimmed by 5 bases and J by 7 bases, leaving 15 bases between them. The CDR3 here is CASSSVRGLNEQFF. DNA for the CDR3: TGTGCCAGCTCATCGGTACGGGGGTTAAATGAGCAGTTCTTC.

J is TRBJ2-5 and V is TRBV20-1, with TRBD1 matching 8 bases. J was trimmed by 5 bases and V by 3 bases; bases with no gene match: 5. The germline V gene has CDR1 DFQATT and CDR2 SNEGSKA (reference sequence). The CDR3 loop spans 13 amino acids. The CDR3 bases are TGCAGTGCTAGTTGGACAGGGACTGAGACCCAGTACTTC. Protein product: CSASWTGTETQYF.

The chain combines TRBV5-1 with TRBJ1-2; D not certain. This CDR3 comprises 15 residues. Germline CDR1 reads SGHRS; CDR2 reads YFSETQ. Trimming took off 3 bases at V and 4 bases at J, with 16 bases between the two ends. This chain's CDR3 is CASSSDGTGSYGYTF. The CDR3 DNA reads TGCGCCAGCAGCTCCGACGGCACCGGGAGCTATGGCTACACCTTC. The full variable domain, with the rest looked up from reference TRBV5-1 and TRBJ1-2, is KAGVTQTPRYLIKTRGQQVTLSCSPISGHRSVSWYQQTPGQGLQFLFEYFSETQRNKGNFPGRFSGRQFSNSRSEMNVSTLELGDSALYLCASSSDGTGSYGYTFGSGTRLTVV.

This clone has a handful of counts. The V and J genes are TRBV6-2 or TRBV6-3 and TRBJ2-7; D is uncertain. This CDR3 contains 15 residues. Germline loops: CDR1 MNHEY, CDR2 SVGEGT. Trimming took 2 bases from V and 3 from J, leaving 14 bases between them. CDR3 sequence: CASSYPADTIYEQYF. CDR3 DNA: TGTGCCAGCAGTTACCCGGCAGATACCATCTACGAGCAGTACTTC.

The chain uses TRBV6-2 or TRBV6-3 and TRBJ2-3; TRBD2 matches at 8 bases. This CDR3 has 14 residues. Germline CDR1 and CDR2: MNHEY and SVGEGT. The junction had 5 bases not matched to a gene; V was cut back by 6 bases and J by 3 bases. The CDR3: CASSRTSLTDTQYF. The CDR3 region has the DNA TGTGCCAGCAGCCGGACTAGCTTGACAGATACGCAGTATTTT.

In DNA, the CDR3 is TGTGCCAGCAGCCCTCCCGGACTTCAACAAGGCAAAAACATTCAGTACTTC. The encoded protein is CASSPPGLQQGKNIQYF. V gene TRBV9 combines with J gene TRBJ2-4, with D possibly matching TRBD2 (5 bases). V lost 4 bases, J lost 3 bases, and 20 bases lay in between. Germline V gives CDR1 SGDLS, CDR2 YYNGEE. This CDR3 spans 17 amino acids.

The chain couples TRBV19 to TRBJ1-3; D gene uncertain. Germline V gives CDR1 LNHDA, CDR2 SQIVND (reference sequence). There are 14 residues in the CDR3. V was cut by 5 bases and J by 0 bases, with 8 bases left in between. Here the CDR3 DNA reads TGTGCCAGTAGTCCGAGTCCCTCTGGAAACACCATATATTTT. It encodes CASSPSPSGNTIYF.

This chain uses TRBV5-8 with TRBJ2-2; D may match TRBD1 or TRBD2 (5 bases each). The V end was cut by 4 bases, the J end by 6 bases, with 16 bases between. Germline V gene data show CDR1 as SGHTS and CDR2 as YDEGEE. This CDR3 is built from 15 residues. The CDR3 bases are TGTGCCAGCAGCCGAGGGACCTCGGGATCCGGGGAGCTGTTTTTT. Protein product: CASSRGTSGSGELFF. Full variable domain (rest looked up from reference TRBV5-8 and TRBJ2-2): EAGVTQSPTHLIKTRGQQATLRCSPISGHTSVYWYQQALGLGLQFLLWYDEGEERNRGNFPPRFSGRQFPNYSSELNVNALELEDSALYLCASSRGTSGSGELFFGEGSRLTVL.

This clone is judged medium-sized. The V gene is TRBV5-1, the J gene TRBJ2-5; D might be TRBD1 (6 bases). Between the trimmed V and J ends, which lost 3 bases and 1 base, there was a span of 19 bases. Germline lookup yields CDR1 SGHRS and CDR2 YFSETQ. The CDR3 totals 17 residues. The CDR3 bases are TGCGCCAGCAGCTCTCATAGGGGGAGAGACCTCCAAGAGACCCAGTACTTC. Translated: CASSSHRGRDLQETQYF. Variable domain in full (rest from reference TRBV5-1 and TRBJ2-5): KAGVTQTPRYLIKTRGQQVTLSCSPISGHRSVSWYQQTPGQGLQFLFEYFSETQRNKGNFPGRFSGRQFSNSRSEMNVSTLELGDSALYLCASSSHRGRDLQETQYFGPGTRLLVL.

This CDR3 is CASSYGTSHEQFF. The CDR3 coding sequence is TGTGCCAGCAGTTACGGGACCTCGCATGAGCAGTTCTTC. The chain is built from TRBV6-2 or TRBV6-3 and TRBJ2-1, with D possibly being TRBD1 or TRBD2 (5 bases each). The CDR3 has 13 amino acids. Germline-derived CDR1 and CDR2 are MNHEY and SVGEGT. With 2 bases removed from V and 8 bases from J, the gap between germline ends came to 10 bases.

This chain links TRBV19 with TRBJ2-7, with unresolved D. Germline loops: CDR1 LNHDA, CDR2 SQIVND (reference sequence). The CDR3 runs 14 residues. V shed 5 bases and J shed 1 base, with 12 bases lying between them. For the CDR3, the DNA is TGTGCCAGTAGTGTTGGGCCTGTGTCCTACGAGCAGTACTTC. It yields the protein CASSVGPVSYEQYF.